Below are 32 T cell receptor beta chains sequenced from a single sample in a study of T cells in women clearing cervical HPV infection. TCRdb's table, derived via immunoSEQ multiplex PCR, lists solely in-frame clones and lacks some. In total, the table holds more than 25,000 clones. Sequencing input: blood buffy coat. The receptors shown here come from a woman aged 18 to 69 with a cervical HPV16 infection that either progressed to CIN3+ or cleared (not recorded which).

Comments on this clone: The read terminates 3 residues ahead of where the CDR3 ends, so the germline J gene completes it. The V gene is TRBV2, the J gene TRBJ1-6, with 8 nucleotides matching TRBD1. Germline loops: CDR1 SNHLY, CDR2 FYNNEI. The CDR3 has 15 residues. V dropped 8 bases and J dropped 7; count of bases not matched to a gene: 10. CDR3 residues: CASAPGGAGNSPLHF. The sequenced part of the CDR3 DNA is TGTGCCAGCGCCCCAGGGGGCGCGGGGAATTCACCC.

Of note for this clone: Coverage ceases 3 residues before the CDR3 finishes, and the germline J gene fills in the end. The chain is built from TRBV4-2 and TRBJ1-1, with TRBD1 identical over 9 bases. V gave up 0 bases and J gave up 2 bases; unmatched junction bases: 4. Germline V gives CDR1 LGHNA, CDR2 YNFKEQ. This CDR3 region has 16 residues. CDR3 protein: CASSQDPGQGNTEAFF. The DNA read from the CDR3 is TGTGCCAGCAGCCAAGATCCGGGACAGGGTAACACTGAA.

As for this clone: The CDR3 is cut off 3 residues early in the read; its end comes from the germline J gene. This sequence joins TRBV3-1 (or the pseudogene TRBV3-2) and TRBJ2-7; D remains ambiguous. Germline V lookup: CDR1 LGHDT, CDR2 YNNKEL (reference sequence). Between the trimmed V and J ends, which lost 3 bases and 5 bases, there was a span of 8 bases. The CDR3 has 12 residues. The covered CDR3 bases are TGTGCCAGCAGCCACCTAGTGGACGAG. Translating it yields CASSHLVDE. The full CDR3 reads CASSHLVDEQYF.

Comments on this clone: The read stops 3 residues short of the end of the CDR3; the missing end is completed from the germline J gene. The rearrangement uses TRBV11-3 and TRBJ2-1, with 7 bases matching TRBD1. Looked up from germline, CDR1 is SGHNT and CDR2 is YENEEA. After removal of 5 bases from V and 6 bases from J, the junction contained 4 bases not matched to a gene. This CDR3 has 13 residues. The CDR3 loop reads CASSNRGVNEQFF. CDR3 bases read: TGTGCCAGCAGCAACAGGGGCGTCAATGAG.

A word on this clone: The CDR3 end lies 3 residues beyond the end of the read and is filled in from the germline J gene. The chain uses TRBV5-1 and TRBJ1-1, with 10 bases fitting TRBD1. Unmatched junction bases numbered 9, after V lost 2 bases and J lost 2 bases. The CDR3 is made up of 17 amino acids. CDR1 is SGHRS, CDR2 YFSETQ, per germline. CDR3 amino acids: CASSFPTTTGGNTEAFF. CDR3 DNA, as far as it was read: TGCGCCAGCAGCTTCCCCACTACGACAGGGGGCAACACTGAA.

A remark on this clone: Read data end 3 residues before the CDR3 end; the end is taken from the germline J gene. The V gene is TRBV11-2, the J gene TRBJ2-1; D is unclear. Germline V CDR1 and CDR2: SGHAT, FQNNGV. Trimming took 9 bases from V and 0 from J, leaving 9 bases between them. The CDR3 length is 13 residues. The part of the CDR3 DNA that was read is TGTGCCAGTTTAGAAAGCTCCTACAATGAG. Encoded protein: CASLESSYNE. The CDR3 reads in full as CASLESSYNEQFF.

This clone registers medium-sized by frequency. The read falls 3 residues short of the CDR3 end, and the missing part is taken from the germline J gene. This chain connects TRBV19 to TRBJ1-4; no clear D gene. CDR3 length: 13 amino acids. Between the trimmed V and J ends, which lost 6 bases and 5 bases, there was a span of 10 bases. Germline V gene data show CDR1 as LNHDA and CDR2 as SQIVND (reference sequence). The CDR3 is CASSAGYNEKLFF. The covered CDR3 bases are TGTGCCAGTAGCGCGGGGTACAATGAAAAA.

CDR3 DNA, as far as it was read: TGTGCCAGCAGTAAACAGAGCCGGGAGACC. It encodes CASSKQSRET. The full CDR3 protein reads CASSKQSRETQYF. The genes are TRBV7-2 and TRBJ2-5; D gene uncertain. The read falls 3 residues short of the CDR3 end, and the missing part is taken from the germline J gene. V was clipped by 6 bases and J by 5 bases, with 13 bases between them. The CDR3 contains 13 residues. Germline CDR1 SGHTA, CDR2 FQGNSA.

As regards this clone: Read coverage stops 3 residues before the CDR3 terminus; the germline J gene supplies the remainder. This sequence joins TRBV5-1 and TRBJ2-7; 14 positions agree with TRBD2. The CDR3 totals 18 residues. V shed 4 bases, J shed 1 base, and the junction held 10 bases outside the gene matches. CDR1 and CDR2 from the germline V gene are SGHRS and YFSETQ. The CDR3 loop is CASSPGLAGGQTSYEQYF. Partial CDR3 DNA: TGCGCCAGCAGCCCAGGACTAGCGGGGGGCCAGACTTCCTACGAG.

Turning to this clone: Read coverage stops 3 residues before the CDR3 terminus; the germline J gene supplies the remainder. The V and J genes are TRBV5-1 and TRBJ1-4; D gene unclear. From germline, CDR1 is SGHRS and CDR2 YFSETQ. The CDR3 extends over 15 amino acids. With 2 bases removed from V and 8 bases from J, the gap between germline ends came to 16 bases. CDR3 loop: CASSLHSGKGEKLFF. The CDR3 DNA, read in part, is TGCGCCAGCAGCTTACACTCAGGAAAAGGAGAAAAA.

Regarding this clone: Read data end 3 residues before the CDR3 end; the end is taken from the germline J gene. J is TRBJ2-2 and V is TRBV9; 9 bases fit TRBD1. J gave up 8 bases and V 0 bases, and 8 bases lay outside the gene matches. Germline V gives CDR1 SGDLS, CDR2 YYNGEE. The CDR3 is made up of 16 amino acids. The sequenced CDR3 bases are TGTGCCAGCAGCGTAGACCGGGACAGGGTGAGGGGGGAG. Protein: CASSVDRDRVRGE. The whole CDR3 sequence reads CASSVDRDRVRGELFF.

About this clone: Sequencing ends 3 residues short of the CDR3 end; the germline J gene provides the rest. This chain connects TRBV6-1 to TRBJ1-2; D not certain. Trimming took 1 base from V and 0 from J, leaving 3 bases between them. This CDR3 spans 13 amino acids. Looked up from germline, CDR1 is MNHNS and CDR2 is SASEGT. The CDR3 reads CASSEVTNYGYTF. Partial CDR3 DNA: TGTGCCAGCAGTGAAGTAACTAACTATGGC.

With regard to this clone: The CDR3 is cut off 3 residues early in the read; its end comes from the germline J gene. The chain recombines TRBV19 with TRBJ1-2; 7 bases are shared with TRBD1. With 5 bases clipped from V and 2 bases from J, the junction kept 2 bases outside the gene matches. Germline-derived CDR1 and CDR2 are LNHDA and SQIVND (reference sequence). This CDR3 has 13 amino acids. The CDR3 here is CASSPGQNYGYTF. Incomplete CDR3 DNA: TGTGCCAGTAGTCCGGGACAGAACTATGGC.

With regard to this clone: The read stops 3 residues short of the end of the CDR3; the missing end is completed from the germline J gene. The chain has TRBV19 and TRBJ1-6; 7 nucleotides match TRBD1. V gave up 3 bases and J gave up 7 bases; unmatched junction bases: 6. CDR3 length: 15 amino acids. The germline V gene has CDR1 LNHDA and CDR2 SQIVND (reference sequence). The CDR3 sequence is CASSMYTGENSPLHF. CDR3 bases read: TGTGCCAGTAGTATGTATACAGGGGAGAATTCACCC.

A word on this clone: The CDR3 goes on 3 residues after the read ends, and that part is filled in from the germline J gene. The chain couples TRBV4-2 to TRBJ2-1, with no clear D. Germline CDR1 is LGHNA and CDR2 is YNFKEQ. V was clipped by 4 bases and J by 2 bases, with 6 bases between them. The CDR3 runs to 13 residues. CDR3 bases read: TGTGCCAGCAGCCTACAAGCCTACAATGAG. Translating gives CASSLQAYNE. The CDR3 reads in full as CASSLQAYNEQFF.

Worth noting for this clone: Read coverage stops 3 residues before the CDR3 terminus; the germline J gene supplies the remainder. V and J are TRBV7-2 and TRBJ1-6; tentatively, D is TRBD1 (6 bases). Germline assignment: CDR1 SGHTA and CDR2 FQGNSA. Trimming cost V 2 bases and J 9 bases, with 11 bases left between them. CDR3 length: 14 amino acids. CDR3 bases read: TGTGCCAGCAGCTTACTTCAGGGGAGTTCACCC. Protein: CASSLLQGSSP. The complete CDR3 reads CASSLLQGSSPLHF.

A word on this clone: Mismatch with germline at one junction end may stem from a read error. The read gets to within 3 residues of the CDR3 end, and the germline J gene fills in the rest. The sample contains more than one DNA sequence encoding this CDR3. V gene TRBV7-2 combines with J gene TRBJ1-3; a weak D match, TRBD1 (5 bases). CDR1 and CDR2 from the germline V gene are SGHTA and FQGNSA. This CDR3 contains 13 residues. The CDR3 spells CASSLSRGNTIYF. CDR3 DNA (partial): TGTGCCAGCAGCTTATCGAGGGGAAACACT. Supplemented by reference TRBV7-2 and TRBJ1-3, the full variable domain reads GAGVSQSPSNKVTEKGKDVELRCDPISGHTALYWYRQSLGQGLEFLIYFQGNSAPDKSGLPSDRFSAERTGGSVSTLTIQRTQQEDSAVYLCASSLSRGNTIYFGEGSWLTVV.

Of note for this clone: The CDR3 end falls 3 residues outside the read, so it is completed with the germline J gene. The chain uses TRBV5-1 and TRBJ2-3; D not certain. Germline loops: CDR1 SGHRS, CDR2 YFSETQ. There are 15 residues in the CDR3. The germline V and J ends were trimmed by 0 bases and 1 base, with 9 bases remaining between them. The sequenced part of the CDR3 DNA is TGCGCCAGCAGCTTGGGCAGGAGACGCACAGATACG. It specifies CASSLGRRRTDT. In full, the CDR3 reads CASSLGRRRTDTQYF.

With regard to this clone: Coverage ceases 3 residues before the CDR3 finishes, and the germline J gene fills in the end. The rearrangement links TRBV7-2 to TRBJ1-3; D gene unclear. The CDR3 consists of 15 residues. Germline CDR1 and CDR2: SGHTA and FQGNSA. Trimming removed 5 bases from V and 0 bases from J, with 11 bases in between. This CDR3 reads CASSQQHDSGNTIYF. The part of the CDR3 DNA that was read is TGTGCCAGCAGCCAACAGCATGACTCTGGAAACACC.

With respect to this clone: The read finishes 3 residues shy of the CDR3 end, and the germline J gene is used to complete it. The chain combines TRBV6-2 or TRBV6-3 with TRBJ2-1; D may be TRBD1 (6 bases). CDR1 is MNHEY, CDR2 SVGEGT, per germline. V was trimmed by 6 bases and J by 4 bases, leaving 13 bases between them. CDR3 length: 14 amino acids. CDR3: CASRVQGRYNEQFF. CDR3 bases read: TGTGCCAGCAGAGTTCAGGGGAGATACAATGAG.

Points on this clone: Read data end 3 residues before the CDR3 end; the end is taken from the germline J gene. The chain uses TRBV6-2 or TRBV6-3 and TRBJ1-1; TRBD1 aligns across 10 bases. Germline-derived CDR1 and CDR2 are MNHEY and SVGEGT. The CDR3 extends over 15 amino acids. The part of the CDR3 DNA that was read is TGTGCCAGCAGGCCGGGACAGGGGCGATTAGGGGAA. It is translated as CASRPGQGRLGE. The CDR3 reads in full as CASRPGQGRLGEAFF.

Concerning this clone: The CDR3 end lies 3 residues beyond the end of the read and is filled in from the germline J gene. The chain uses TRBV5-5 and TRBJ1-1; D is possibly TRBD1 (5 bases). Per the germline V gene, CDR1 is SGHKS and CDR2 is YYEKEE (reference sequence). There are 14 residues in the CDR3. Trimming removed 1 base at V and 6 bases at J, with 13 bases between. This CDR3 reads CASSLRQGLPEAFF. The part of the CDR3 DNA that was read is TGTGCCAGCAGCTTGAGGCAGGGTCTTCCTGAA. Based on the CDR3 plus reference TRBV5-5 and TRBJ1-1, the full variable domain is DAGVTQSPTHLIKTRGQQVTLRCSPISGHKSVSWYQQVLGQGPQFIFQYYEKEERGRGNFPDRFSARQFPNYSSELNVNALLLGDSALYLCASSLRQGLPEAFFGQGTRLTVV.

To note about this clone: The read halts 3 residues ahead of the CDR3 end, with the missing end drawn from the germline J gene. J is TRBJ2-2 and V is TRBV7-3; D not resolved. Trimming removed 5 bases at V and 7 bases at J, with 8 bases between. The CDR3 contains 12 residues. Germline-derived CDR1 and CDR2 are SGHTA and FQGTGA. The CDR3 reads CASSPNSGELFF. CDR3 DNA, as far as it was read: TGTGCCAGCAGCCCGAATAGCGGGGAG. Using reference TRBV7-3 and TRBJ2-2 for the parts outside the CDR3, the full variable domain is GAGVSQTPSNKVTEKGKYVELRCDPISGHTALYWYRQSLGQGPEFLIYFQGTGAADDSGLPNDRFFAVRPEGSVSTLKIQRTERGDSAVYLCASSPNSGELFFGEGSRLTVL.

Comments on this clone: The CDR3 end is not reached by the read, which stops 3 residues before it; the germline J gene fills it in. This chain uses TRBV19 with TRBJ2-7; D is possibly TRBD2 (6 bases). V lost 5 bases to trimming and J lost 1 base, with 15 bases between them. The CDR3 totals 15 residues. Germline loops: CDR1 LNHDA, CDR2 SQIVND (reference sequence). CDR3 DNA (partial): TGTGCCAGTAGTGACGGGACTGCGTTATCCTACGAG. Encoded protein: CASSDGTALSYE. The complete CDR3 reads CASSDGTALSYEQYF.

Of note for this clone: The read comes to an end 3 residues before the CDR3 does, leaving the germline J gene to fill in the end. V and J are TRBV18 and TRBJ2-7; 7 positions match TRBD1. The V gene end was trimmed by 4 bases and the J gene end by 2 bases; junction bases not matched to a gene: 5. Germline CDR1 reads KGHSH; CDR2 reads LQKENI. CDR3 length equals 14 residues. CDR3 residues: CASSLGDSTYEQYF. Incomplete CDR3 DNA: TGTGCCAGCTCACTAGGGGACAGTACCTACGAG.

Turning to this clone: Read data end 3 residues before the CDR3 end; the end is taken from the germline J gene. The rearrangement uses TRBV4-1 and TRBJ1-3; no firm D call. The germline V gene encodes CDR1 MGHRA and CDR2 YSYEKL. This CDR3 is built from 16 residues. The V end was cut by 0 bases, the J end by 0 bases, with 9 bases between. This chain's CDR3 is CASSQDSAGSGNTIYF. The covered CDR3 bases are TGCGCCAGCAGCCAAGATTCGGCAGGCTCTGGAAACACC.

Comments on this clone: The CDR3 end lies 3 residues beyond the end of the read and is filled in from the germline J gene. The chain couples TRBV7-9 to TRBJ1-5, with 9 bases fitting TRBD1. The germline gives CDR1 SEHNR, CDR2 FQNEAQ (reference sequence). J gave up 9 bases and V 1 base, and 7 bases lay outside the gene matches. The CDR3 covers 15 residues. CDR3 region: CASSLGQGDVRPQHF. The DNA read from the CDR3 is TGTGCCAGCAGCTTAGGACAGGGGGACGTTCGGCCC.

This CDR3 reads CASTNQGPDEQYF. The CDR3 DNA, read in part, is TGTGCCAGCACTAACCAGGGTCCCGACGAG. V gene TRBV6-2 or TRBV6-3 combines with J gene TRBJ2-7; the D gene is possibly TRBD1 (5 bases). The CDR3 is cut off 3 residues early in the read; its end comes from the germline J gene. Per germline, CDR1 MNHEY and CDR2 SVGEGT. The CDR3 totals 13 residues. V was shortened by 7 bases and J by 5 bases, with 15 bases between the two germline ends.

On this clone: The sequence runs out 3 residues before the end of the CDR3; the remainder is reconstructed from the germline J gene. The chain has TRBV7-2 and TRBJ2-5, with a possible D match to TRBD2 (7 bases). The CDR3 is 15 amino acids. The V gene's germline CDR1 is SGHTA and CDR2 FQGNSA. Trimming took 2 bases from V and 1 from J, leaving 11 bases between them. This CDR3 reads CASSLIRGAQETQYF. The part of the CDR3 DNA that was read is TGTGCCAGCAGCTTAATTCGGGGGGCCCAAGAGACC.

In the case of this clone: The read halts 3 residues ahead of the CDR3 end, with the missing end drawn from the germline J gene. This sequence joins TRBV19 and TRBJ1-2; 7 positions match TRBD1. This CDR3 has 16 amino acids. Germline V gene data show CDR1 as LNHDA and CDR2 as SQIVND (reference sequence). CDR3 DNA, as far as it was read: TGTGCCAGTAGTATCCGCGGGACAGCTAGCACAGATACC. Protein: CASSIRGTASTDT. The complete CDR3 reads CASSIRGTASTDTYTF. The full variable domain, completed using reference TRBV19 and TRBJ1-2, is DGGITQSPKYLFRKEGQNVTLSCEQNLNHDAMYWYRQDPGQGLRLIYYSQIVNDFQKGDIAEGYSVSREKKESFPLTVTSAQKNPTAFYLCASSIRGTASTDTYTFGSGTRLTVV.

Notes on this clone: The sequenced fragment ends 3 residues before the CDR3 boundary, so the rest is inferred from the germline J gene. The rearrangement uses TRBV19 and TRBJ1-1; 10 nucleotides line up with TRBD1. Germline V gene lookup returns CDR1 LNHDA and CDR2 SQIVND (reference sequence). This CDR3 has 15 residues. The junction had 9 bases not matched to a gene; V was cut back by 5 bases and J by 6 bases. The DNA read from the CDR3 is TGTGCCAGTAGTTTAGGCGGGACAGGGGTACCTGAA. This sequence encodes CASSLGGTGVPE. In full, the CDR3 reads CASSLGGTGVPEAFF.

A remark on this clone: The observed sequence ends 3 residues before the CDR3 terminus, with the missing tail filled in from the germline J gene. The chain combines TRBV20-1 with TRBJ2-1; weak D call: TRBD1 (6 bases). The V end was cut by 6 bases, the J end by 8 bases, with 14 bases between. Germline CDR1 reads DFQATT; CDR2 reads SNEGSKA (reference sequence). The CDR3 runs 12 residues. The sequenced CDR3 bases are TGCAGTGCCGTGAGAGGGGGTCATGAG. Its protein is CSAVRGGHE. In full, the CDR3 is CSAVRGGHEQFF.